This T cell receptor beta chain was profiled in a study of pediatric ulcerative colitis. The survey-level immunoSEQ assay was used. Assay: immunoSEQ multiplex PCR; the TCRdb copy retains only in-frame clones and omits some. This table has about 64,000 clones, around 80% appearing once. To note about this clone: The target antigen is unknown.

Trimming shortened V by 5 bases and J by 2 bases, and 12 bases separated the two germline ends. The CDR3 contains 14 residues. Per germline, CDR1 SGHNT and CDR2 YENEEA. Whole-study results and caveats: Acute severe colitis showed lower rectal diversity from clonal expansions.

The gene calls are TRBV11-3 and TRBJ2-5, with D perhaps being TRBD1 or TRBD2 (5 bases each). Sequences were obtained from blood. The TCR was taken from a boy younger than 18 with moderate ulcerative colitis. The CDR3 nucleotides read TGTGCCAGCAGCGCCGGGACCACGCAAGAGACCCAGTACTTC. This sequence encodes CASSAGTTQETQYF.